These 27 T cell receptor beta chains came from one sample sequenced in a study of T cell responses to AZD1222 COVID-19 vaccine. Assay used: immunoSEQ multiplex PCR; TCRdb lists only in-frame clones, some missing. The sample consists of roughly 70,000 clones, 86% of them appearing once. This specimen was peripheral blood, taken on day 0 of AZD1222 vaccination. The receptors were sampled from an adult in good health.

The V gene is TRBV2, the J gene TRBJ1-5, with D uncertain. CDR3 length: 15 residues. Trimming took off 3 bases at V and 2 bases at J, with 11 bases between the two ends. The germline V gene encodes CDR1 SNHLY and CDR2 FYNNEI. This CDR3 is CASSDAGLGNQPQHF. CDR3 sequence (DNA): TGTGCCAGCAGTGATGCAGGTTTGGGCAATCAGCCCCAGCATTTT.

On this clone itself: The sample carries other DNA sequences with the same CDR3. V and J are TRBV27 and TRBJ2-3, with a tentative D call TRBD2 (6 bases). Trimming cost V 2 bases and J 3 bases, with 6 bases left between them. The CDR3 length is 13 residues. Looked up from germline, CDR1 is MNHEY and CDR2 is SMNVEV (reference sequence). The CDR3: CASSLGGTDTQYF. CDR3 in DNA: TGTGCCAGCAGTTTAGGAGGGACAGATACGCAGTATTTT.

This clone occurred a few times. V gene TRBV25-1 combines with J gene TRBJ2-1; D uncertain. CDR1 is MGHDK and CDR2 is SYGVNS in the germline V gene. The CDR3 is 14 residues long. V was cut by 4 bases and J by 4 bases, with 11 bases left in between. Here the CDR3 reads CASSAVSAYNEQFF. CDR3 coding DNA: TGTGCCAGCAGTGCGGTATCGGCTTACAATGAGCAGTTCTTC.

The chain carries TRBV28 and TRBJ1-1; possibly TRBD1 for D (5 bases). V was pared by 1 base and J by 5 bases, with 11 bases between. From germline, CDR1 is MDHEN and CDR2 SYDVKM. The CDR3 is 14 residues long. The CDR3 loop is CASSLYRKGTEAFF. The CDR3 region has the DNA TGTGCCAGCAGTTTATATAGGAAGGGGACTGAAGCTTTCTTT. Using reference TRBV28 and TRBJ1-1 for the parts outside the CDR3, the full variable domain is DVKVTQSSRYLVKRTGEKVFLECVQDMDHENMFWYRQDPGLGLRLIYFSYDVKMKEKGDIPEGYSVSREKKERFSLILESASTNQTSMYLCASSLYRKGTEAFFGQGTRLTVV.

The J gene is TRBJ2-3, the V gene TRBV7-3, with 8 bases lining up with TRBD2. This CDR3 comprises 16 residues. Germline V lookup: CDR1 SGHTA, CDR2 FQGTGA. The junction had 7 bases not matched to a gene; V was cut back by 5 bases and J by 0 bases. CDR3 DNA: TGTGCCAGCAGCGCCCGCGGGGGGCTTAGCACAGATACGCAGTATTTT. It translates to CASSARGGLSTDTQYF.

This chain connects TRBV19 to TRBJ1-5, with D possibly matching TRBD1 (6 bases). The germline V and J ends were trimmed by 4 bases and 11 bases, with 18 bases remaining between them. The CDR3 spans 14 residues. From germline, CDR1 is LNHDA and CDR2 SQIVND (reference sequence). CDR3 sequence: CASSKGDLFGSQHF. Written as DNA, the CDR3 is TGTGCCAGTAGTAAGGGGGACCTCTTTGGGTCCCAGCATTTT.

In this sample, this clone turned up once. The rearrangement uses TRBV4-2 and TRBJ1-6; unclear D gene. V was shortened by 0 bases and J by 14 bases, with 20 bases between the two germline ends. Germline loops: CDR1 LGHNA, CDR2 YNFKEQ. The CDR3 has 16 amino acids. DNA of the CDR3: TGTGCCAGCAGCCAAGAGGAGGCGCGGGCAGGTGGGACCCTCCACTTT. Translating gives CASSQEEARAGGTLHF.

The chain has TRBV14 and TRBJ1-2, with TRBD1 matching 8 bases. CDR3 length: 15 amino acids. The germline V gene has CDR1 SGHDN and CDR2 FVKESK. J gave up 3 bases and V 3 bases, and 6 bases lay outside the gene matches. CDR3 residues: CASSHYRGGDYGYTF. The CDR3 bases are TGTGCCAGCAGCCACTACAGGGGGGGCGACTATGGCTACACCTTC.

The chain is built from TRBV27 and TRBJ2-1; D is perhaps TRBD1 (6 bases). Trimming took off 0 bases at V and 7 bases at J, with 10 bases between the two ends. CDR1 and CDR2 (germline): MNHEY, SMNVEV (reference sequence). The CDR3 totals 14 residues. CDR3 sequence (DNA): TGTGCCAGCAGTTTATCTGGGCAGGGGAATGAGCAGTTCTTC. It is translated as CASSLSGQGNEQFF.

V and J are TRBV3-1 (or the pseudogene TRBV3-2) and TRBJ1-2; D is ambiguous. V shed 0 bases and J shed 8 bases, with 10 bases lying between them. Germline CDR1 LGHDT, CDR2 YNNKEL (reference sequence). The CDR3 sequence is 13 residues long. The CDR3 DNA follows: TGTGCCAGCAGCCAAGAGACAATCCGAGGCTACACCTTC. Protein: CASSQETIRGYTF.

The chain employs TRBV29-1 and TRBJ1-1; the match to TRBD1 covers 9 bases. CDR1 and CDR2 from the germline V gene are SQVTM and ANQGSEA. J lost 7 bases, V lost 4 bases, and 1 base had no gene match. The CDR3 consists of 11 residues. The CDR3 DNA reads as TGCAGCGTTGCGGGACAGGGTGAAGCTTTCTTT. It yields the protein CSVAGQGEAFF.

This chain uses TRBV7-9 with TRBJ1-5; 7 bases fit TRBD1. The CDR3 sequence is 17 residues long. The V segment lost 1 base and the J segment 0 bases; nucleotides outside the gene matches: 6. The germline V gene encodes CDR1 SEHNR and CDR2 FQNEAQ (reference sequence). CDR3 residues: CASSLVVAGGSNQPQHF. The CDR3, as DNA: TGTGCCAGCAGCTTAGTGGTGGCAGGGGGTAGCAATCAGCCCCAGCATTTT.

The gene calls are TRBV25-1 and TRBJ2-5, with 12 bases lining up with TRBD2. From germline, CDR1 is MGHDK and CDR2 SYGVNS. The CDR3 covers 15 residues. V lost 6 bases and J lost 2; bases outside the gene matches: 4. The CDR3 DNA reads as TGTGCCAGCAGCCGACTAGCGGGAGTTCAAGAGACCCAGTACTTC. Translation gives CASSRLAGVQETQYF.

The rearrangement links TRBV28 to TRBJ2-1; D gene uncertain. Trimming took 4 bases from V and 0 from J, leaving 7 bases between them. The germline gives CDR1 MDHEN, CDR2 SYDVKM. The CDR3 runs 14 residues. Written as DNA, the CDR3 is TGTGCCAGCAGTTATGAGAGCTCCTACAATGAGCAGTTCTTC. It is translated as CASSYESSYNEQFF.

The chain joins TRBV6-4 to TRBJ2-3, with 12 positions matching TRBD2. CDR3 length: 17 amino acids. V dropped 0 bases and J dropped 2; count of bases not matched to a gene: 3. Germline CDR1 is MRHNA and CDR2 is SNTAGT. This CDR3 reads CASSDSASGGATDTQYF. The CDR3 DNA follows: TGTGCCAGCAGTGACTCGGCTAGCGGGGGGGCCACAGATACGCAGTATTTT.

On this clone: At one end, the junction sequence differs from germline, possibly due to a read error. The chain carries TRBV28 and TRBJ1-2; D remains ambiguous. Per germline, CDR1 MDHEN and CDR2 SYDVKM. CDR3 length: 12 amino acids. CDR3: CASRLSGYGYTF. In DNA form, the CDR3 reads TGTGCCAGCAGATTATCGGGCTATGGCTACACCTTC.

This clone was detected once. The J gene is TRBJ2-6, the V gene TRBV7-9; TRBD1 aligns across 10 bases. With 7 bases clipped from V and 4 bases from J, the junction kept 7 bases outside the gene matches. The CDR3 spans 16 residues. Germline V lookup: CDR1 SEHNR, CDR2 FQNEAQ (reference sequence). CDR3 region: CASMTGGSAGANVLTF. In nucleotides, the CDR3 is TGTGCCAGCATGACAGGGGGCTCGGCCGGGGCCAACGTCCTGACTTTC.

The table lists this clone with a count of one. This chain joins TRBV28 and TRBJ2-5; D might be TRBD1 (6 bases). From germline, CDR1 is MDHEN and CDR2 SYDVKM. The V end was cut by 5 bases, the J end by 6 bases, with 13 bases between. This CDR3 spans 13 amino acids. Here the CDR3 reads CASSTLGGKTQYF. CDR3 nucleotides: TGTGCCAGCAGTACCCTTGGGGGCAAGACCCAGTACTTC.

V usage is TRBV11-2 and J usage is TRBJ2-1; TRBD2 is a possible D gene (6 bases). The CDR3 is made up of 15 amino acids. Germline V gene sequence: CDR1 SGHAT, CDR2 FQNNGV. V lost 2 bases, J lost 8 bases, and 16 bases lay in between. CDR3 nucleotide sequence: TGTGCCAGCAGCTTACTAGCGTCTATTTCTGATGAGCAGTTCTTC. Amino acid sequence: CASSLLASISDEQFF.

The CDR3 sequence: CASSPPPNTEAFF. Written as DNA, the CDR3 is TGCGCCAGCAGCCCGCCACCGAACACTGAAGCTTTCTTT. V usage is TRBV5-1 and J usage is TRBJ1-1; no reliable D call. V was trimmed by 4 bases and J by 1 base, leaving 8 bases between them. Germline CDR1 reads SGHRS; CDR2 reads YFSETQ. CDR3 length: 13 residues.

The rearrangement uses TRBV5-1 and TRBJ2-3, with 7 bases aligning to TRBD1. Per the germline V gene, CDR1 is SGHRS and CDR2 is YFSETQ. J was trimmed by 1 base and V by 2 bases; bases with no gene match: 1. The CDR3 covers 14 residues. This chain's CDR3 is CASSFQGGTDTQYF. The CDR3, as DNA: TGCGCCAGCAGCTTCCAGGGGGGCACAGATACGCAGTATTTT. The complete variable domain, with remaining parts taken from reference TRBV5-1 and TRBJ2-3, reads KAGVTQTPRYLIKTRGQQVTLSCSPISGHRSVSWYQQTPGQGLQFLFEYFSETQRNKGNFPGRFSGRQFSNSRSEMNVSTLELGDSALYLCASSFQGGTDTQYFGPGTRLTVL.

This chain connects TRBV30 to TRBJ1-2, with D unclear. From germline, CDR1 is GTSNPN and CDR2 SVGIG (reference sequence). The CDR3 is made up of 13 amino acids. Trimming removed 3 bases at V and 6 bases at J, with 14 bases between. This chain's CDR3 is CAWRATAADGYTF. In nucleotides, the CDR3 is TGTGCCTGGAGGGCGACGGCAGCGGATGGCTACACCTTC.

The chain recombines TRBV9 with TRBJ1-6; a possible D gene is TRBD1 (6 bases). CDR1 is SGDLS, CDR2 YYNGEE, per germline. The CDR3 extends over 14 amino acids. Trimming shortened V by 0 bases and J by 8 bases, and 9 bases separated the two germline ends. CDR3 in amino acids: CASSVDGGYSPLHF. The CDR3 DNA reads TGTGCCAGCAGCGTAGATGGGGGCTATTCACCCCTCCACTTT.

The genes are TRBV3-1 (or the pseudogene TRBV3-2) and TRBJ2-7; the match to TRBD1 covers 11 bases. Looked up from germline, CDR1 is LGHDT and CDR2 is YNNKEL (reference sequence). The CDR3 totals 16 residues. V was pared by 3 bases and J by 5 bases, with 9 bases of the junction left unmatched. This CDR3 reads CASSQYPGQGVDEQYF. The CDR3 coding sequence is TGTGCCAGCAGCCAGTACCCGGGACAGGGGGTGGACGAGCAGTACTTC.

The chain joins TRBV12-3 or TRBV12-4 to TRBJ2-1, with D uncertain. The CDR3 runs to 11 residues. V lost 4 bases and J lost 4, with 2 bases in between. The CDR3 region is CASSSYNEQFF. The CDR3 region has the DNA TGTGCCAGCAGTTCATACAATGAGCAGTTCTTC.

About this clone itself: One junction end does not reproduce the germline sequence, and a read error may be involved. Within the sample, other DNA sequences also encode this same CDR3. CDR3 coding DNA: TGTGCCAGCAGTCAAGGGACGGACTCCTACGAGCAGTACTTC. It is translated as CASSQGTDSYEQYF. V is TRBV3-1 (or the pseudogene TRBV3-2) and J is TRBJ2-7; tentatively, D is TRBD1 or TRBD2 (5 bases each). Germline values: CDR1 LGHDT, CDR2 YNNKEL (reference sequence). The CDR3 is 14 amino acids.

The V call is TRBV4-2, the J call TRBJ1-4; weak D call: TRBD1 (6 bases). Trimming took off 2 bases at V and 15 bases at J, with 25 bases between the two ends. The CDR3 covers 16 residues. Germline-derived CDR1 and CDR2 are LGHNA and YNFKEQ. CDR3 protein: CASSQSPGDTPRRVFF. The CDR3 region has the DNA TGTGCCAGCAGCCAAAGCCCGGGGGACACTCCCCGTCGGGTGTTTTTT.